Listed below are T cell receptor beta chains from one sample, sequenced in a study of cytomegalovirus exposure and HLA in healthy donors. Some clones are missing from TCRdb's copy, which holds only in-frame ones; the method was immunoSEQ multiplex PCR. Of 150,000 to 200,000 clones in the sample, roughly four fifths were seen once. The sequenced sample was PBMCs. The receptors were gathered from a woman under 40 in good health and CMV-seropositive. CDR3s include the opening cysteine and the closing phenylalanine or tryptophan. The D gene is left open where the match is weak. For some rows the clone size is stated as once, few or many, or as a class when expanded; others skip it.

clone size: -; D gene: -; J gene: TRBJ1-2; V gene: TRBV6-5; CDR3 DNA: TGTGCCAGCAGTTTGTTGGGGCAGGGGTCGCATGGCTACACCTTC; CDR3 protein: CASSLLGQGSHGYTF
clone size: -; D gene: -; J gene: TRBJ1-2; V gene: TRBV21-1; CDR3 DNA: TGTGCCAGCGGTCACAGGGGAGAAAACTATGGCTACACCTTC; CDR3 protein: CASGHRGENYGYTF
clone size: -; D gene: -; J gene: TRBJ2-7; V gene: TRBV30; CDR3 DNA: TGTGCCTGGAGTGGGCCTAACAGATACGAGCAGTACTTC; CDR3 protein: CAWSGPNRYEQYF
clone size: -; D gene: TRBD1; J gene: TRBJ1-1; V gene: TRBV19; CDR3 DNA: TGTGCCAGTAGTATGACAGGGGGTCTTACTGAAGCTTTCTTT; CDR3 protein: CASSMTGGLTEAFF
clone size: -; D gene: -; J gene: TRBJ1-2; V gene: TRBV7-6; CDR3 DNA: TGTGCCAGCAGCTTATTATCAGGGGCAGATGGCTACACCTTC; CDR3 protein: CASSLLSGADGYTF
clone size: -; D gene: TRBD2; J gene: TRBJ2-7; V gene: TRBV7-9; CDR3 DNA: TGTGCCAGCAGCCCAAGGACTAGCGGGAGGGCCCACGAGCAGTACTTC; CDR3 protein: CASSPRTSGRAHEQYF
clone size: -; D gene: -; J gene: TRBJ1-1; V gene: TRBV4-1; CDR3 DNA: TGCGCCAGCAGCCAAGAGGGTATGAGCGGGTTTGGGACTGAAGCTTTCTTT; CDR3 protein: CASSQEGMSGFGTEAFF
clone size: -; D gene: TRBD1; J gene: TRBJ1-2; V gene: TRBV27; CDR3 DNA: TGTGCCAGCAGCTACAGGGGTAGTTCGGGCTACACCTTC; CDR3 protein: CASSYRGSSGYTF
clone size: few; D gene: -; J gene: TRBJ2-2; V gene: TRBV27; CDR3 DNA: TGTGCCAGCATGGGCAGGACTAACACCGGGGAGCTGTTTTTT; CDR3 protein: CASMGRTNTGELFF
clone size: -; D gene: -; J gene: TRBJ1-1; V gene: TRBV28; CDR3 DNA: TGTGCCAGCAGGTCTAGCCCGAACACTGAAGCTTTCTTT; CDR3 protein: CASRSSPNTEAFF
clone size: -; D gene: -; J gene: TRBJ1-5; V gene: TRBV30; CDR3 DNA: TGTGCCTGGAGCGGAGACGGACAGCTAAATCAGCCCCAGCATTTT; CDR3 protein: CAWSGDGQLNQPQHF
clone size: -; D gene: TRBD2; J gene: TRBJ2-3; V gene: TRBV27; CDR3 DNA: TGTGCCAGCACCCGCCTCAGGAGGGAGGGTGGAGATACGCAGTATTTT; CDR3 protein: CASTRLRREGGDTQYF
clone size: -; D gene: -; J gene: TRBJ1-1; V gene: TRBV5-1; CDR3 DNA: TGCGCCAGCAGCTTGGGGGGTGGAGGAACCGAAGCTTTCTTT; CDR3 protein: CASSLGGGGTEAFF
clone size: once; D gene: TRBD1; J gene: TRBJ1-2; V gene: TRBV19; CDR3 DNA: TGTGCCAGTAGCTCCGGGACAGGGGTCTATGGCTACACCTTC; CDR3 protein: CASSSGTGVYGYTF
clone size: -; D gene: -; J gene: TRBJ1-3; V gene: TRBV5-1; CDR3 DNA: TGCGCCAGCAGCGCGGGGACGTCCTTCTCTGGAAACACCATATATTTT; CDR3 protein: CASSAGTSFSGNTIYF
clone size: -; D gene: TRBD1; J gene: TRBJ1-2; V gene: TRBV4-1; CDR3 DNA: TGCGCCAGCAGCTCCCGGACAGGGTTGATTAGGGGCTACACCTTC; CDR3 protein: CASSSRTGLIRGYTF
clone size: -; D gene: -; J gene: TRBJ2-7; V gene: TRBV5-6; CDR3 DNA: TGTGCCAGCAGCTTGGTGTATCACGAGCAGTACTTC; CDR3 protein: CASSLVYHEQYF
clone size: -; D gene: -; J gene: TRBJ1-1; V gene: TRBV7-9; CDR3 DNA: TGTGCCAGCAGCTTACAGGGAGGAGTGGAAGCTTTCTTT; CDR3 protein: CASSLQGGVEAFF
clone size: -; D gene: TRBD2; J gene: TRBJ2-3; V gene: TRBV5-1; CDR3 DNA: TGCGCCAGCAGCGGGCGGGGGGGCCCCCAAACAGATACGCAGTATTTT; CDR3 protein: CASSGRGGPQTDTQYF
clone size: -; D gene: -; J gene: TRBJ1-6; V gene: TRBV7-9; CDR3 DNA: TGTGCCAGCAGCTTAGAACGGGGGGCAAGGAATTCACCCCTCCACTTT; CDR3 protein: CASSLERGARNSPLHF
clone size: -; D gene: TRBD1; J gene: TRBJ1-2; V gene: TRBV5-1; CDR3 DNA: TGCGCCAGCAGCGCAAGCCGGGACAGGGGGGACTATGGCTACACCTTC; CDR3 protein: CASSASRDRGDYGYTF
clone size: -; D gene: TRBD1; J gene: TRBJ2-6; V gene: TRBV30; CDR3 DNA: TGTGCCCAACTTGTTCGCCGGGACAGGGGGCGGTCTGGGGCCAACGTCCTGACTTTC; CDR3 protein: CAQLVRRDRGRSGANVLTF
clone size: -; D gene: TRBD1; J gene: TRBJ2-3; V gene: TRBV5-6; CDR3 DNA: TGTGCCAGCAGCTCCTCAGTATGGGGACAGGGGATGGGCACAGATACGCAGTATTTT; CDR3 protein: CASSSSVWGQGMGTDTQYF
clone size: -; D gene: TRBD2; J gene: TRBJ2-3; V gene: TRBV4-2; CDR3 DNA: TGTGCCAGCAGCCAAGATACTAGCGGGAGTATCACAGATACGCAGTATTTT; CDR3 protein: CASSQDTSGSITDTQYF
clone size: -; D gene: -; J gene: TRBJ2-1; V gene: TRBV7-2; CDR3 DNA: TGTGCCAGCAGCTTAGCGTCCAGCGGATCCTACAATGAGCAGTTCTTC; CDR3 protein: CASSLASSGSYNEQFF
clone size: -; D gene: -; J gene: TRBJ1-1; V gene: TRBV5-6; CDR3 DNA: TGTGCCAGCAGGATCAGGGAAAGGACTGAAGCTTTCTTT; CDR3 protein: CASRIRERTEAFF
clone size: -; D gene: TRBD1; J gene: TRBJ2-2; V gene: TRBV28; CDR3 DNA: TGTGCCAGCAGTTTAGGCCGGGACAGGGCTGGGGAGCTGTTTTTT; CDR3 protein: CASSLGRDRAGELFF
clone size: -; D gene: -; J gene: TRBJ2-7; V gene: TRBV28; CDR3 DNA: TGTGCCAGCAGTTTTGGTCCCCGGGACATAAACTCCTACGAGCAGTACTTC; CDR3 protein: CASSFGPRDINSYEQYF
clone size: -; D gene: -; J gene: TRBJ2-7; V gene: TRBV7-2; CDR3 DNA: TGTGCCAGCAGCTTAGGCGGGATCCGAGGGGAGCAGTACTTC; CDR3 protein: CASSLGGIRGEQYF
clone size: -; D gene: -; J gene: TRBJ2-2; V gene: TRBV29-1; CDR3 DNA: TGCAGCGTTGATCGTTCCTCCGGGGAGCTGTTTTTT; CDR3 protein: CSVDRSSGELFF
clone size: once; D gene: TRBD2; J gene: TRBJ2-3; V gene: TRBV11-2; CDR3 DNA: TGTGCCAGCAGCTCCACGTTTATAGGGAGGGTGGGTACGCAGTATTTT; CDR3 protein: CASSSTFIGRVGTQYF
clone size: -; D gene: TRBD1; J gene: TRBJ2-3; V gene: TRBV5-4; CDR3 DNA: TGTGCCAGCAGCAATGGACAGGGAGGCCCAGATACGCAGTATTTT; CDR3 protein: CASSNGQGGPDTQYF
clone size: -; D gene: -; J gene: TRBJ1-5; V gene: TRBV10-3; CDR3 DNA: TGTGCCATCAGTGATGAAGCAAATCAGCCCCAGCATTTT; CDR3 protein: CAISDEANQPQHF
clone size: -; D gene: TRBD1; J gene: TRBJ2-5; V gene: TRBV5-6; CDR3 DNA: TGTGCCAGCAGCGTGGTGGGACAGGGTTCTGGGGAGACCCAGTACTTC; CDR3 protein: CASSVVGQGSGETQYF
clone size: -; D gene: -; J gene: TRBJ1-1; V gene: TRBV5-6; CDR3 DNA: TGTGCCAGCATTCGTGTTAGTGTCTCGAACACTGAAGCTTTCTTT; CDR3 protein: CASIRVSVSNTEAFF
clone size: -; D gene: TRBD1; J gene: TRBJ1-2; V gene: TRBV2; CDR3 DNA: TGTGCCAGCAGTGCCGGACAGGGAGGGTATGGCTACACCTTC; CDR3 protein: CASSAGQGGYGYTF
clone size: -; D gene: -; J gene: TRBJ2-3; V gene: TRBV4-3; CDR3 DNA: TGCGCCAGCAGCCAGCCCGGACTCACAGATACGCAGTATTTT; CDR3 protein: CASSQPGLTDTQYF
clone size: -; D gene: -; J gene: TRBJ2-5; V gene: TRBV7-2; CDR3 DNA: TGTGCCAGCAGCGCCCTAGGGACCCAGTACTTC; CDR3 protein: CASSALGTQYF
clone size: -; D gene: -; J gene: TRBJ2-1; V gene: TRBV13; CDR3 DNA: TGTGCCAGCAGCTTAGAGGGGATAGATTACAATGAGCAGTTCTTC; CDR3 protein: CASSLEGIDYNEQFF
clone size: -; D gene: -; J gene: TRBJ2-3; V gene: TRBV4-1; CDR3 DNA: TGCGCCAGCAGCCCTAGATTCGACACAGATACGCAGTATTTT; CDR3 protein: CASSPRFDTDTQYF
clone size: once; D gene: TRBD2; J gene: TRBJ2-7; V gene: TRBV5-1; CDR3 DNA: TGCGCCAGCAGCGGCGGGAGGGCCTCATACGAGCAGTACTTC; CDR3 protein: CASSGGRASYEQYF